The present T cell receptor (beta chain) was sequenced within a study of T-cell reconstitution after alpha-beta-depleted transplantation in children. Study findings and constraints: Reported findings indicate that, about two months after transplant, alpha-beta T cells came from several hundred expanded clones, which were derived from non-depleted graft cells. Surviving thymic progenitors and recipient T cells were the source of high TCRbeta diversity at day 60 in some patients.

The germline V and J ends were trimmed by 5 bases and 9 bases, with 17 bases remaining between them. Germline CDR1 is MDHEN and CDR2 is SYDVKM. CDR3 size: 13 residues. The authors prepared the TCRbeta library with unique molecular identifiers. Each CDR3 protein gets one entry after TCRdb re-called the PCR reads with MiXCR. Counted here are over 80,000 distinct CDR3 sequences, around 22% occurring once; the ten biggest clones make up 20% to 25%. This clonotype was recorded a few times. Its antigen is not identified. The specimen comprised PBMCs, sampled before TCRalphabeta/CD19-depleted stem cell transplant. The TCR comes from a boy aged 2 to 10 with acute lymphoblastic leukemia, due to receive a stem cell transplant. The gene calls are TRBV28 and TRBJ2-7; D remains ambiguous. The CDR3 DNA follows: TGTGCCAGCAGTCTACACGCTCCCCTGGGGCAGTACTTC. It specifies CASSLHAPLGQYF.